These T cell receptor beta chains were read from a single sample in a study of a mutant IDH1 vaccine in newly diagnosed glioma. Their target antigens are unknown. Method: immunoSEQ multiplex PCR; TCRdb's copy keeps in-frame clones and lacks some. The sample lists 73,000 or so clones; approximately 88% were seen once. The starting material was PBMCs, obtained from a glioma patient whose treatment included an IDH1 peptide vaccine. These receptors came from a man between 18 and 29 years old with glioma. Each CDR3 is given with its conserved first and last residue. Clone size, where shown, is once, few, many, or a class for clones that have expanded.

>.|TRBV5-1
CASRGSSNTEAFF
>.|TRBV7-9
CASSFLEGREQFF
>.|TRBV19
CASTSPRGPQHF
>.|TRBV5-1
CASSLEGQGSYEQYF
>.|TRBV5-6
CASSLAGRGPQPQHF
>.|TRBV19
CASSPFQGEPQHF
>.|TRBV28
CASSFGTGGWGYTF
>once|TRBV5-8
CASSFDREKRPLHF
>.|TRBV29-1
CSVIWGSTEAFF
>.|TRBV28
CASSFARQRHYQPQHF
>.|TRBV6-5
CATLPRAGGSKGAFF
>.|TRBV5-1
CASKGLVGPGPQYF
>.|TRBV4-2
CASSPGLLSPPLHF
>.|TRBV7-2
CASSLGISAGMNTEAFF
>once|TRBV12-5
CASGLVLGDEQYF
>.|TRBV11-2
CASSRQLSGHTGELFF
>.|TRBV18
CASSPYDRTAGNTIYF
>.|TRBV6-5
CASSGVGGFGYTF
>.|TRBV6-5
CASSLSQGATYEQYF
>.|TRBV7-2
CASSLTGITEAFF
>.|TRBV5-4
CASSLGGYGYTF
>.|TRBV4-3
CASSQDRMRGLANEKLFF
>.|TRBV4-3
CASSQDTGNPGYTF
>.|TRBV7-9
CASSPYWDESYNEQFF
>.|TRBV7-2
CASSFDRVSGYEQYF
>.|TRBV5-1
CASSTSGNIPDTQYF
>few|TRBV4-1
CASSQAGGIEAFF
>.|TRBV9
CASSPAGTANTGELFF
>.|TRBV9
CASSPRGTGGQPQHF
>.|TRBV11-2
CASNPGAGANVLTF
>once|TRBV19
CASTRTGGGTEAFF
>.|TRBV5-6
CASRAAWAGGPYEQYF
>.|TRBV5-1
CASSVQAASSSTDTQYF
>.|TRBV7-2
CASRPSGSRPSEQYF
>.|TRBV4-3
CASSSRPKGGNSPLHF
>.|TRBV7-8
CASSLDRGETQYF
>once|TRBV5-1
CASSWGGTGAYEQYF
>.|TRBV7-2
CASSLRLAGGTDTQYF
>.|TRBV5-1
CASSPGQVINYGYTF
>.|TRBV29-1
CSVGTGGLRETQYF
>few|TRBV4-3
CASSQAASGFSTDTQYF
>.|TRBV5-4
CASSPGTGGGQPQHF
>.|TRBV7-9
CASSPGTSGSEVEQFF